These T cell receptor beta chains were read from a single sample in a study of blood T cell repertoires in COVID-19. Profiling relied on immunoSEQ multiplex PCR, and the TCRdb table lists in-frame clones only, not all of them. The sample contains around 390,000 clones, about 87% of which appear only once. Sequencing was done on a sample of PBMCs or T cells enriched from blood (not recorded which). These receptor sequences come from a woman in her forties or fifties who had recovered from COVID-19. CDR3s include the opening cysteine and the closing phenylalanine or tryptophan. The D gene is left open where the match is weak. Not all rows give a size; the values are once, few, many and, for expanded clones, a class.

V gene: TRBV4-1
J gene: TRBJ2-7
D gene: TRBD1
clone size: .
CDR3 DNA: TGCGCCAGCAGCCCGACGGAACAGGGGAAGTGGGACGAGCAGTACTTC
CDR3 protein: CASSPTEQGKWDEQYF

V gene: TRBV29-1
J gene: TRBJ1-1
D gene: .
clone size: once
CDR3 DNA: TGCAGCGTTCTTCCAGGGTTCGGCACTGAAGCTTTCTTT
CDR3 protein: CSVLPGFGTEAFF

V gene: TRBV2
J gene: TRBJ1-2
D gene: TRBD1
clone size: .
CDR3 DNA: TGTGCCAGCAGTTGGGACAGCCCTAGGGGAGGCTACACCTTC
CDR3 protein: CASSWDSPRGGYTF

V gene: TRBV6-9
J gene: TRBJ1-1
D gene: .
clone size: .
CDR3 DNA: TGTGCCAACGGGATGTGGCAGGGGATTTTCTTT
CDR3 protein: CANGMWQGIFF

V gene: TRBV5-1
J gene: TRBJ2-1
D gene: .
clone size: .
CDR3 DNA: TGCGCCAGCGCCCTAGGCGGCTCGGAGAATGAGCAGTTCTTC
CDR3 protein: CASALGGSENEQFF

V gene: TRBV6-2/TRBV6-3
J gene: TRBJ2-7
D gene: TRBD2
clone size: .
CDR3 DNA: TGTGCCAGCAGCATTATTGGGACTAGCGGGGGGGCCGAGCAGTACTTC
CDR3 protein: CASSIIGTSGGAEQYF

V gene: TRBV7-9
J gene: TRBJ1-1
D gene: .
clone size: .
CDR3 DNA: TGTGCCAGCAGCGCCCAGACAGACCGCCCTGAAGCTTTCTTT
CDR3 protein: CASSAQTDRPEAFF

V gene: TRBV7-9
J gene: TRBJ1-2
D gene: .
clone size: few
CDR3 DNA: TGTGCCAGCAGCGCAACGCGGGGGCTAATCGTACACGGTGGCTACACCTTC
CDR3 protein: CASSATRGLIVHGGYTF

V gene: TRBV18
J gene: TRBJ2-7
D gene: .
clone size: .
CDR3 DNA: TGTGCCAGCTCACCACCGTACGGGGTCGAGCAGTACTTC
CDR3 protein: CASSPPYGVEQYF

V gene: TRBV16
J gene: TRBJ1-5
D gene: .
clone size: .
CDR3 DNA: TGTGCCAGCAGCCTAAGTGGGGCTGGCCAGCCCCAGCATTTT
CDR3 protein: CASSLSGAGQPQHF

V gene: TRBV4-2
J gene: TRBJ2-1
D gene: TRBD2
clone size: .
CDR3 DNA: TGTGCCAGCAGCCAAGAGCGGGGGGCACCCTGGGAGCAGTTCTTC
CDR3 protein: CASSQERGAPWEQFF

V gene: TRBV19
J gene: TRBJ2-7
D gene: TRBD1
clone size: .
CDR3 DNA: TGTGCCAGTCGAGAAGAACAGGGGTCCTACGAGCAGTACTTC
CDR3 protein: CASREEQGSYEQYF

V gene: TRBV7-2
J gene: TRBJ2-5
D gene: TRBD2
clone size: .
CDR3 DNA: TGTGCCAGCAGCTTATTCGGGGCTAGCGGCAAAGAGACCCAGTACTTC
CDR3 protein: CASSLFGASGKETQYF

V gene: TRBV2
J gene: TRBJ1-1
D gene: .
clone size: .
CDR3 DNA: TGTGCCAGCAGTGAAACAGGGCTTGAAGCTTTCTTT
CDR3 protein: CASSETGLEAFF

V gene: TRBV28
J gene: TRBJ1-5
D gene: .
clone size: .
CDR3 DNA: TGTGCCAGCAAGTCCGGGACAAATAGCAATCAGCCCCAGCATTTT
CDR3 protein: CASKSGTNSNQPQHF

V gene: TRBV23-1
J gene: TRBJ1-1
D gene: TRBD1
clone size: .
CDR3 DNA: TGCGCCAGCACCGAAATCAGGGGGACTGAAGCTTTCTTT
CDR3 protein: CASTEIRGTEAFF

V gene: TRBV19
J gene: TRBJ2-3
D gene: .
clone size: once
CDR3 DNA: TGTGCCAGTCACGGCGGCATTCGCACAGATACGCAGTATTTT
CDR3 protein: CASHGGIRTDTQYF

V gene: TRBV19
J gene: TRBJ1-2
D gene: TRBD1
clone size: .
CDR3 DNA: TGTGCCAGTAGATCAGGGGGCAGTAACTATGGCTACACCTTC
CDR3 protein: CASRSGGSNYGYTF

V gene: TRBV4-2
J gene: TRBJ1-4
D gene: TRBD1
clone size: .
CDR3 DNA: TGTGCCAGCAGCCACCCGGACAGGGGACAGGAAAAACTGTTTTTT
CDR3 protein: CASSHPDRGQEKLFF

V gene: TRBV10-1
J gene: TRBJ1-2
D gene: .
clone size: .
CDR3 DNA: TGCGCCATTTTACAGGGATACGGCTACACCTTC
CDR3 protein: CAILQGYGYTF

V gene: TRBV18
J gene: TRBJ1-1
D gene: .
clone size: .
CDR3 DNA: TGTGCCAGCTCACCCACAGGTGGCGGCACTGAAGCTTTCTTT
CDR3 protein: CASSPTGGGTEAFF

V gene: TRBV12-3/TRBV12-4
J gene: TRBJ1-2
D gene: .
clone size: .
CDR3 DNA: TGTGCCAGCAGGACGACAAGCGGCTACACCTTC
CDR3 protein: CASRTTSGYTF

V gene: TRBV30
J gene: TRBJ1-1
D gene: TRBD1
clone size: .
CDR3 DNA: TGTGCCTGGAGTCAAGGTGGGACAGGGAAAATTGCTGAAGCTTTCTTT
CDR3 protein: CAWSQGGTGKIAEAFF

V gene: TRBV9
J gene: TRBJ1-2
D gene: TRBD1
clone size: few
CDR3 DNA: TGTGCCAGCAGCGCTGACCAGACAGGGGAGTCGCGCTTC
CDR3 protein: CASSADQTGESRF

V gene: TRBV19
J gene: TRBJ1-5
D gene: TRBD1
clone size: .
CDR3 DNA: TGTGCCAGCAGGGAAGGGGGCTTGAGCAATCAGCCCCAGCATTTT
CDR3 protein: CASREGGLSNQPQHF

V gene: TRBV7-2
J gene: TRBJ1-5
D gene: .
clone size: .
CDR3 DNA: TGTGCCAGCAGCTTAGAGGGGTGGACCCAGCATTTT
CDR3 protein: CASSLEGWTQHF

V gene: TRBV19
J gene: TRBJ2-5
D gene: .
clone size: once
CDR3 DNA: TGTGCCACCGGCCTATGGGGGCCGGGGGAGACCCAGTACTTC
CDR3 protein: CATGLWGPGETQYF

V gene: TRBV25-1
J gene: TRBJ2-5
D gene: .
clone size: .
CDR3 DNA: TGTGCCAGCAGTGATCACAGGGAGTACCAAGAGACCCAGTACTTC
CDR3 protein: CASSDHREYQETQYF

V gene: TRBV7-2
J gene: TRBJ1-5
D gene: .
clone size: .
CDR3 DNA: TGTGCCAGCAGCTTATCGGGGGACGGCAATCAGCCCCAGCATTTT
CDR3 protein: CASSLSGDGNQPQHF

V gene: TRBV3-1/TRBV3-2
J gene: TRBJ2-6
D gene: TRBD1
clone size: .
CDR3 DNA: TGTGCCAGCAGCCAAGAGGGGGACAGGGCGCAGGGGGCCAACGTCCTGACTTTC
CDR3 protein: CASSQEGDRAQGANVLTF

V gene: TRBV7-9
J gene: TRBJ2-5
D gene: .
clone size: .
CDR3 DNA: TGTGCCAGCAGCTTATACCAGGAAGAGACCCAGTACTTC
CDR3 protein: CASSLYQEETQYF

V gene: TRBV2
J gene: TRBJ2-5
D gene: TRBD2
clone size: once
CDR3 DNA: TGTGCCAGCAGTCGACTAGCGGGGGACTATGGGGCCCAGTACTTC
CDR3 protein: CASSRLAGDYGAQYF

V gene: TRBV27
J gene: TRBJ2-7
D gene: TRBD2
clone size: .
CDR3 DNA: TGTGCCAGCAGTTACTCTAGCGGGGGGCTCGAGCAGTACTTC
CDR3 protein: CASSYSSGGLEQYF

V gene: TRBV5-1
J gene: TRBJ2-3
D gene: .
clone size: .
CDR3 DNA: TGCGCCAGCAGTTCCGGGTCGGAGGATACGCAGTATTTT
CDR3 protein: CASSSGSEDTQYF

V gene: TRBV28
J gene: TRBJ1-2
D gene: TRBD1
clone size: .
CDR3 DNA: TGTGCCAGCAGGACAGGGGGCCGTAACTATGGCTACACCTTC
CDR3 protein: CASRTGGRNYGYTF

V gene: TRBV25-1
J gene: TRBJ1-5
D gene: .
clone size: .
CDR3 DNA: TGTGCCAGCAGTGGTGGGGCCCCGTCTAGCAATCAGCCCCAGCATTTT
CDR3 protein: CASSGGAPSSNQPQHF

V gene: TRBV7-9
J gene: TRBJ1-2
D gene: .
clone size: .
CDR3 DNA: TGTGCCAGCAGCCAAATCACCCGGGGGGCCGTGGGCTACACCTTC
CDR3 protein: CASSQITRGAVGYTF

V gene: TRBV28
J gene: TRBJ2-7
D gene: TRBD1
clone size: .
CDR3 DNA: TGTGCCAGCAGAGCCGGGACAGGGGGGTACGAGCAGTACTTC
CDR3 protein: CASRAGTGGYEQYF

V gene: TRBV4-1
J gene: TRBJ1-1
D gene: TRBD1
clone size: .
CDR3 DNA: TGCGCCAGCAGCCCCAGGGGGCAGGGCACTGAAGCTTTCTTT
CDR3 protein: CASSPRGQGTEAFF

V gene: TRBV24-1
J gene: TRBJ1-4
D gene: .
clone size: .
CDR3 DNA: TGTGCCACCAGTGATTCGAGGGCCGGGCGTAATGAAAAACTGTTTTTT
CDR3 protein: CATSDSRAGRNEKLFF

V gene: TRBV2
J gene: TRBJ2-7
D gene: .
clone size: .
CDR3 DNA: TGTGCCAGCTGCCTGGAGGTAGGGCGCGAGCAGTACTTC
CDR3 protein: CASCLEVGREQYF

V gene: TRBV11-2
J gene: TRBJ1-2
D gene: .
clone size: .
CDR3 DNA: TGTGCCAGCAGCTCCCCGCCCCAGGGCGTGAATGGGTATGGCTACACCTTC
CDR3 protein: CASSSPPQGVNGYGYTF

V gene: TRBV2
J gene: TRBJ1-2
D gene: .
clone size: once
CDR3 DNA: TGTGCCAGCAGTGAAGTTAGGGGGAGCTATGGCTACACCTTC
CDR3 protein: CASSEVRGSYGYTF